Listed here are 15 T cell receptor beta chains from one sample, sequenced in a study of T cells in Graves' hyperthyroidism and ophthalmopathy. Amplification targeted TCR beta CDR3 regions from RNA transcripts. Carried out on the TCR CDR3, a first-round RT-PCR used the HTBI primer set. TCRdb recomputed calls from the multiplex PCR reads with MiXCR, one row per CDR3 protein. The sample contains 250,000 to 300,000 distinct CDR3 sequences, roughly 13% of which appear only once. What was sequenced was blood. The receptor source for this set is a middle-aged woman with Graves' hyperthyroidism.

This chain links TRBV20-1 with TRBJ2-5, with 7 bases aligning to TRBD1. This CDR3 spans 11 amino acids. From germline, CDR1 is DFQATT and CDR2 SNEGSKA (reference sequence). The ends lost 8 bases at V and 5 bases at J; junction bases unmatched: 5. The CDR3 DNA is TGCAGTTCTTACAGGGGCGAGACCCAGTACTTC. This encodes CSSYRGETQYF.

The genes are TRBV2 and TRBJ1-4, with 8 positions matching TRBD1. CDR1 is SNHLY, CDR2 FYNNEI, per germline. V shed 5 bases, J shed 4 bases, and the junction held 12 bases outside the gene matches. The CDR3 contains 17 residues. Here the CDR3 reads CASSRGTGGLGNEKLFF. CDR3 DNA: TGTGCCAGCAGTCGGGGGACAGGTGGTTTAGGTAATGAAAAACTGTTTTTT.

The table lists this clonotype with a few counts. V gene TRBV6-1 combines with J gene TRBJ2-4; 12 nucleotides line up with TRBD2. Germline loops: CDR1 MNHNS, CDR2 SASEGT. The V and J ends lost 5 bases and 2 bases, in that order; junction bases with no gene match: 1. This CDR3 is built from 15 residues. The CDR3 sequence: CASSRTSGTKNIQYF. CDR3 coding DNA: TGTGCCAGCAGTAGGACTAGCGGGACCAAAAACATTCAGTACTTC.

Ten or more counts support this clonotype. The rearrangement uses TRBV19 and TRBJ1-5, with 9 bases that match TRBD1. CDR3 length: 16 residues. The trim removed 5 bases at V and 8 bases at J, leaving 13 bases unmatched. CDR1 and CDR2 from the germline V gene are LNHDA and SQIVND (reference sequence). CDR3 in DNA: TGTGCCAGTAGTGTTTCCGGGACAGGGAGGGATAAGCCCCAGCATTTT. Translating gives CASSVSGTGRDKPQHF.

This clonotype was seen many times. The DNA of the CDR3 is TGTGCCAGCAGCTTAGGCGGGGTAGGAACAGATACGCAGTATTTT. It specifies CASSLGGVGTDTQYF. The chain couples TRBV11-2 to TRBJ2-3; TRBD2 might be the D (6 bases). The V gene lost 1 base and the J gene lost 3 bases, with 11 bases spanning the gap. The V gene's germline CDR1 is SGHAT and CDR2 FQNNGV. CDR3 length equals 15 residues.

This clonotype was detected a few times. A read error is possible here, since a much larger clone lies one base away. This chain uses TRBV14 with TRBJ1-1; unclear D gene. The CDR3 has 13 amino acids. CDR1 is SGHDN, CDR2 FVKESK, per germline. The CDR3: CASSQVLDTEALF. The CDR3 coding sequence is TGTGCCAGCAGCCAAGTCCTTGACACTGAAGCTCTCTTT.

The V call is TRBV27, the J call TRBJ2-1, with 9 bases identical to TRBD2. The CDR3 totals 17 residues. Per the germline V gene, CDR1 is MNHEY and CDR2 is SMNVEV (reference sequence). Trimming removed 5 bases from V and 6 bases from J; junction bases left unmatched: 14. CDR3 in amino acids: CASSRPTIAGELNEQFF. The CDR3 coding sequence is TGTGCCAGCAGTCGCCCGACAATAGCGGGAGAGCTCAATGAGCAGTTCTTC.

The sample holds a few counts of this clonotype. V usage is TRBV6-1 and J usage is TRBJ1-6, with D perhaps TRBD1 (6 bases). The CDR3 runs to 14 residues. Germline CDR1 reads MNHNS; CDR2 reads SASEGT. This CDR3 is CATGSTSTYSPLHF. The CDR3 DNA reads TGTGCAACAGGGTCTACCTCTACCTATTCACCCCTCCACTTT.

The sample holds many counts of this clonotype. The chain recombines TRBV3-1 with TRBJ1-5; D gene unclear. This CDR3 has 13 residues. Germline CDR1 reads LGHDT; CDR2 reads YNNKEL (reference sequence). The V and J ends lost 1 base and 6 bases respectively, with 7 bases between them. Here the CDR3 DNA reads TGTGCCAGCAGCCAAGCTAGTGGTCAGCCCCAGCATTTT. Protein sequence: CASSQASGQPQHF.

This clonotype occurred a few times. The genes are TRBV6-9 and TRBJ1-2, with 9 bases fitting TRBD1. V shed 3 bases and J 8 bases; nucleotides not matched to a gene: 7. Germline loops: CDR1 MNHGY, CDR2 SVAAGI. This CDR3 comprises 14 residues. CDR3 loop: CASSYLGQGSGYTF. The CDR3 nucleotides read TGTGCCAGCAGTTACTTGGGACAGGGATCGGGCTACACCTTC.

The chain uses TRBV24-1 and TRBJ1-1; TRBD1 is a possible D gene (5 bases). CDR3 length equals 13 residues. V was shortened by 8 bases and J by 4 bases, with 13 bases between the two germline ends. Germline loops: CDR1 KGHDR, CDR2 SFDVKD. CDR3 sequence (DNA): TGTGCCACCAAGTCCCCAGGGAGCACTGAAGCTTTCTTT. Amino acids: CATKSPGSTEAFF.

The genes are TRBV4-2 and TRBJ2-2; TRBD2 matches at 11 bases. Germline V gene sequence: CDR1 LGHNA, CDR2 YNFKEQ. Losses at the gene ends were 5 bases for V and 3 bases for J; bases not matched to a gene: 5. This CDR3 is 16 amino acids long. The DNA for the CDR3 is TGTGCCAGCAGCTTGACTAGCGGGGCCTACACCGGGGAGCTGTTTTTT. Translated, it gives CASSLTSGAYTGELFF.

The sample holds many counts of this clonotype. V is TRBV12-5 and J is TRBJ1-1; TRBD1 is a possible D gene (5 bases). In germline, CDR1 is LGHNT, CDR2 FRNRAP. This CDR3 contains 16 residues. Trimming removed 4 bases from V and 0 bases from J, with 15 bases in between. As DNA, the CDR3 is TGTGCTAGTGGTTCGACCATGGGACGGATGAACACTGAAGCTTTCTTT. As protein: CASGSTMGRMNTEAFF.

This clonotype has ten or more counts. This chain uses TRBV9 with TRBJ1-5; D ambiguous. The germline CDR1 and CDR2 sequences are SGDLS and YYNGEE. V gave up 4 bases and J gave up 7 bases, with 12 bases separating them. The CDR3 is made up of 13 amino acids. This CDR3 reads CASSPDRGQPQHF. The CDR3 DNA sequence: TGTGCCAGCAGCCCAGACCGAGGGCAGCCCCAGCATTTT.

Only one count was recorded for this clonotype. The V gene is TRBV5-1, the J gene TRBJ2-7; D is uncertain. This CDR3 comprises 14 residues. Germline V gene sequence: CDR1 SGHRS, CDR2 YFSETQ. Deletions cut 0 bases from V and 3 bases from J, with 10 bases between. In nucleotides, the CDR3 is TGCGCCAGCAGCTTGGGCAGTCGCGTCTACGAGCAGTACTTC. Protein: CASSLGSRVYEQYF.